One and the same sample provided the 8 T cell receptor beta chains below, sequenced in a study of blood T cell repertoires in COVID-19. Libraries were prepared by immunoSEQ multiplex PCR; TCRdb keeps only in-frame clonotypes and omits some of them. The sample shows 180,000 or so clones, 70% to 90% of them seen only once. The sequenced material came from peripheral blood. The receptors stem from a human donor with active or convalescent COVID-19. The donor label of this sample is uncertain.

V gene TRBV2 combines with J gene TRBJ2-7, with D unclear. Trimming took 3 bases from V and 5 from J, leaving 2 bases between them. CDR1 and CDR2 from the germline V gene are SNHLY and FYNNEI. The CDR3 is made up of 10 amino acids. CDR3: CASSDNEQYF. DNA of the CDR3: TGTGCCAGCAGTGATAACGAGCAGTACTTC.

J is TRBJ2-3 and V is TRBV4-2, with TRBD2 matching over 10 bases. The CDR3 spans 19 residues. Trimming at V came to 0 bases and at J to 2 bases, leaving 11 bases not matched to a gene. Germline V lookup: CDR1 LGHNA, CDR2 YNFKEQ. CDR3: CASSQERLAGHTNTDTQYF. The CDR3, as DNA: TGTGCCAGCAGCCAAGAAAGACTAGCGGGCCACACAAACACAGATACGCAGTATTTT.

This clone has a single count. V is TRBV6-5 and J is TRBJ1-1; 11 nucleotides line up with TRBD1. V gave up 5 bases and J gave up 4 bases; unmatched junction bases: 3. The germline gives CDR1 MNHEY, CDR2 SVGAGI. The CDR3 runs to 14 residues. This CDR3 is CASSTGQGGTEAFF. In DNA, the CDR3 is TGTGCCAGCAGTACGGGACAGGGGGGCACTGAAGCTTTCTTT.

The rearrangement joins TRBV19 to TRBJ1-1; perhaps TRBD1 as D (6 bases). This CDR3 has 17 residues. Trimming removed 3 bases from V and 1 base from J, with 18 bases in between. CDR1 is LNHDA and CDR2 is SQIVND in the germline V gene (reference sequence). CDR3 sequence (DNA): TGTGCCAGTAGTATTCCGGCCCGGGGGGCTGAGAACACTGAAGCTTTCTTT. Translating it yields CASSIPARGAENTEAFF. The whole variable domain, filled in from reference TRBV19 and TRBJ1-1, reads DGGITQSPKYLFRKEGQNVTLSCEQNLNHDAMYWYRQDPGQGLRLIYYSQIVNDFQKGDIAEGYSVSREKKESFPLTVTSAQKNPTAFYLCASSIPARGAENTEAFFGQGTRLTVV.

The chain links TRBV28 to TRBJ2-7, with D maybe TRBD2 (5 bases). The CDR3 consists of 12 residues. Trimming took off 8 bases at V and 2 bases at J, with 10 bases between the two ends. Germline V gives CDR1 MDHEN, CDR2 SYDVKM. CDR3 loop: CASREGTYEQYF. Here the CDR3 DNA reads TGTGCCAGCCGTGAGGGCACCTACGAGCAGTACTTC.

V usage is TRBV6-5 and J usage is TRBJ1-1, with TRBD1 matching over 7 bases. The ends lost 6 bases at V and 4 bases at J; junction bases unmatched: 11. The CDR3 spans 15 residues. CDR1 MNHEY and CDR2 SVGAGI come from the germline V gene. The chain's CDR3 is CASRGRGRGSTEAFF. CDR3 nucleotide sequence: TGTGCCAGCAGAGGTAGGGGGCGCGGAAGCACTGAAGCTTTCTTT.

This clone occurred once. The chain carries TRBV19 and TRBJ2-1; possible D gene TRBD1, 5 bases. The CDR3 spans 14 residues. The germline CDR1 and CDR2 sequences are LNHDA and SQIVND (reference sequence). Trimming cost V 4 bases and J 4 bases, with 11 bases left between them. The CDR3 region is CASSTPDSYNEQFF. CDR3 sequence (DNA): TGTGCCAGTAGTACACCAGACAGTTACAATGAGCAGTTCTTC. Using reference TRBV19 and TRBJ2-1 for the parts outside the CDR3, the full variable domain is DGGITQSPKYLFRKEGQNVTLSCEQNLNHDAMYWYRQDPGQGLRLIYYSQIVNDFQKGDIAEGYSVSREKKESFPLTVTSAQKNPTAFYLCASSTPDSYNEQFFGPGTRLTVL.

The chain combines TRBV19 with TRBJ2-5; 7 bases are a match to TRBD2. The CDR3 sequence is 13 residues long. V lost 7 bases and J lost 5; bases outside the gene matches: 7. The germline CDR1 and CDR2 sequences are LNHDA and SQIVND (reference sequence). CDR3 coding DNA: TGTGCCAGTACCTCAATGGGAGGGGAGACCCAGTACTTC. Translation gives CASTSMGGETQYF.